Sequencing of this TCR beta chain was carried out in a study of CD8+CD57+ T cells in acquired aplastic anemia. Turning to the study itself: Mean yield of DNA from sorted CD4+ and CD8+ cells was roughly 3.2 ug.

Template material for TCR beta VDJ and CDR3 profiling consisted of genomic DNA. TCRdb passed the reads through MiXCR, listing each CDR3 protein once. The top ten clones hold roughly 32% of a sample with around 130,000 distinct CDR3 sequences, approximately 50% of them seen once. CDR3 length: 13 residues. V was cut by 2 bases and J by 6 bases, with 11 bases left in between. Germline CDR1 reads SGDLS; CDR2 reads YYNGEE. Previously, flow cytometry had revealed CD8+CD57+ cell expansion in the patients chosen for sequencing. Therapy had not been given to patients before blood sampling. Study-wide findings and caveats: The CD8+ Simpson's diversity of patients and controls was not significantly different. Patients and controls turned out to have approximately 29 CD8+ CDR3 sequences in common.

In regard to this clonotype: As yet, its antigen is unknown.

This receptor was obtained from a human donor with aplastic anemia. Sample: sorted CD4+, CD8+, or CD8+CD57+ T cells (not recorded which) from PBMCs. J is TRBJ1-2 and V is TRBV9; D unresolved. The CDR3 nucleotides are TGTGCCAGCAGCGTGGTAGCCCGAGATGGCTACACCTTC. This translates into CASSVVARDGYTF.